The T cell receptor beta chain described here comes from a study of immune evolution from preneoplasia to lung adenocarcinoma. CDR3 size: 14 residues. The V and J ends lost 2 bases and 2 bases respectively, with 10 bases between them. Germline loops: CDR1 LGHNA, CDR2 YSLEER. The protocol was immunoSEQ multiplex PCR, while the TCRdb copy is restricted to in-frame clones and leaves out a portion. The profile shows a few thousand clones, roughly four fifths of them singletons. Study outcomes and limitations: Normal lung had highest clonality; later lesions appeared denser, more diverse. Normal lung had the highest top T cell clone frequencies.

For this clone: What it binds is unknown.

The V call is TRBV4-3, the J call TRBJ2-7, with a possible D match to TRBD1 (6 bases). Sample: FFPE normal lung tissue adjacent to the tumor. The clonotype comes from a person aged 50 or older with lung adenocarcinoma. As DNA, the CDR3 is TGCGCCAGCAGCCAACTACAGGGCCCCTACGAGCAGTACTTC. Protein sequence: CASSQLQGPYEQYF.